A selection of T cell receptor beta chains follows, all from one sample in a study of cytomegalovirus exposure and HLA in healthy donors. Only in-frame clones appear in the TCRdb table, and some are missing; sequencing was by immunoSEQ multiplex PCR. The profile shows some 180,000 clones, more than 70% of them singletons. Sequencing was performed on PBMCs. These receptors all stem from a girl between 5 and 17 years old in good health and CMV-seropositive. The conserved cysteine and the conserved F or W are not part of the CDR3 here. The D gene is left open where the match is weak.

TRBV9	TRBJ2-7	.	ASSVSGYSYEQY
TRBV18	TRBJ2-3	.	ASSPGQGRTDTQY
TRBV19	TRBJ1-1	.	ASSLLNLRVMNTEAF
TRBV6-5	TRBJ1-2	.	ASRLYTGANYGYT
TRBV20-1	TRBJ1-1	.	SASRNTEAF
TRBV7-9	TRBJ2-1	TRBD2	ASSRAGYAYNEQF
TRBV25-1	TRBJ1-4	.	ASSEYEGAGANEKLF
TRBV13	TRBJ1-4	.	ASRGFEEKLF
TRBV5-4	TRBJ1-1	.	ASKRGNTEAF
TRBV11-2	TRBJ1-1	.	ASSLGRELEAF
TRBV7-9	TRBJ1-1	.	ASSLGEGEAF
TRBV10-3	TRBJ2-3	TRBD2	AIKPGLANTDTQY
TRBV5-1	TRBJ2-7	TRBD2	ASSPGLAGPFEQY
TRBV2	TRBJ1-2	.	ASSQDWSYGYT
TRBV11-3	TRBJ1-3	TRBD1	ASSSDRGNTIY
TRBV4-1	TRBJ2-5	TRBD2	ASSQRLAQETQY
TRBV30	TRBJ2-2	TRBD1	AWSRWTGVVAGELF
TRBV9	TRBJ2-5	TRBD1	ASSVGTGLGETQY
TRBV5-5	TRBJ1-2	TRBD1	ASSFAGQGEGYT
TRBV5-1	TRBJ1-1	TRBD1	ASSRGQGGAEAF
TRBV9	TRBJ2-3	TRBD2	ASSVEPTSGRSGDTQY
TRBV4-2	TRBJ2-7	TRBD1	ASSPWDRASYEQY
TRBV7-9	TRBJ2-1	.	ASSPDRLTYNEQF
TRBV6-5	TRBJ2-7	TRBD2	ASSASSGPYEQY
TRBV9	TRBJ1-5	.	ASSVSGNQPQH
TRBV7-9	TRBJ2-6	.	ASEEPTGANVLT
TRBV27	TRBJ2-3	TRBD2	ASSLSYLAGGTDTQY
TRBV27	TRBJ2-7	TRBD1	ASSLSRTGSYEQY
TRBV14	TRBJ2-7	.	ASSLLSPGAEQY
TRBV6-4	TRBJ2-2	.	ASSRANTGELF
TRBV18	TRBJ2-1	TRBD2	ASSPQDSLAGDEQF
TRBV9	TRBJ2-3	TRBD1	ASSGGQGATDTQY
TRBV7-9	TRBJ2-7	.	ASSPSLGAYEQY
TRBV2	TRBJ2-4	TRBD2	ASSLTSGRDIQY
TRBV9	TRBJ2-7	TRBD1	ASSPRETGLLAQY
TRBV5-1	TRBJ2-2	TRBD2	ASSLNLAGEIGELF
TRBV15	TRBJ1-2	.	ATSRTGDYGYT
TRBV7-6	TRBJ2-7	TRBD2	ASSSGGGGSSYEQY
TRBV5-4	TRBJ2-2	TRBD1	ASSSAKARGRNGELF
TRBV7-9	TRBJ1-1	.	ASSLVSRVNTEAF
TRBV4-2	TRBJ2-2	.	ASSQEQQRTGELF
TRBV30	TRBJ1-1	.	AWNPQGNTEAF
TRBV12-5	TRBJ2-2	TRBD2	ASGLPSGTGELF
TRBV4-3	TRBJ1-2	.	ASSQEVEVLYGYT
TRBV29-1	TRBJ2-1	.	SVESRGEQF
TRBV7-9	TRBJ2-5	.	ASSLAGRAETQY
TRBV6-1	TRBJ2-3	.	ASSTMQTSFAQY
TRBV4-3	TRBJ1-2	TRBD1	ASSQRDRDGYT
TRBV19	TRBJ1-1	TRBD1	ASTDRPNTEAF
TRBV10-2	TRBJ2-5	.	ASSANGQETQY
TRBV7-6	TRBJ2-5	TRBD2	ASSPGGTPETQY
TRBV18	TRBJ2-3	.	ASSPTTSTDTQY
TRBV7-2	TRBJ2-3	.	ASSLVIQALQY
TRBV28	TRBJ2-4	.	ASSPSKNIQY
TRBV5-5	TRBJ2-2	TRBD2	ASSLLTSLNTGELF
TRBV19	TRBJ1-4	.	ASSIVDTSNEKLF
TRBV6-1	TRBJ2-7	TRBD1	ASRFRGQGSEQY
TRBV2	TRBJ2-1	TRBD2	ATTGTSFGNEQF